The entry below describes one TCR beta chain. The data were obtained in a study of T cell changes during pregnancy in multiple sclerosis. TCRdb's table, derived via immunoSEQ multiplex PCR, lists solely in-frame clones and lacks some. Of roughly 48,000 clones listed, around 92% are singletons. This clonotype was sampled from a female donor with multiple sclerosis, enrolled in a pregnancy study. This sample comprised CD4+ T cells from peripheral blood mononuclear cells, obtained in the third trimester of pregnancy.

CDR3 in amino acids: CASRRDRYTGELFF. The CDR3 DNA follows: TGTGCCAGCAGACGGGACAGGTACACCGGGGAGCTGTTTTTT. V is TRBV6-5 and J is TRBJ2-2; 8 bases match TRBD1. The CDR3 extends over 14 amino acids. Germline CDR1 is MNHEY and CDR2 is SVGAGI. The V and J ends lost 6 bases and 3 bases, in that order; junction bases with no gene match: 3.